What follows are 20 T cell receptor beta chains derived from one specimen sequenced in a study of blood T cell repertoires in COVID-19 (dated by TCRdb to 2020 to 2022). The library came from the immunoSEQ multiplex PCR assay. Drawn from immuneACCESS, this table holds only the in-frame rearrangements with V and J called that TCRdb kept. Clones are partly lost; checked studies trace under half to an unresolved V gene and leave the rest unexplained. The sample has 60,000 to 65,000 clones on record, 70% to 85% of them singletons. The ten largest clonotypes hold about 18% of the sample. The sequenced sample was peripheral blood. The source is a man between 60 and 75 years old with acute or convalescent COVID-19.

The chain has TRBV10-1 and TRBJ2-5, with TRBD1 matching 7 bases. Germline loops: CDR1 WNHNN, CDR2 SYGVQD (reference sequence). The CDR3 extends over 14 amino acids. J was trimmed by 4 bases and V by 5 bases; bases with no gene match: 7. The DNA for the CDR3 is TGCGCCAGCAGTAACAGGGGCCCGGGAGAGACCCAGTACTTC. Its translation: CASSNRGPGETQYF.

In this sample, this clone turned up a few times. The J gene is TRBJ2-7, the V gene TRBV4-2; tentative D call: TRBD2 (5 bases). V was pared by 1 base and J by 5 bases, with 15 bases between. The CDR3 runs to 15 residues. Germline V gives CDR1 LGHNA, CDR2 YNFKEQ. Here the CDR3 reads CASSQVGGLQHEQYF. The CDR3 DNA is TGTGCCAGCAGCCAAGTAGGAGGCCTTCAGCACGAGCAGTACTTC.

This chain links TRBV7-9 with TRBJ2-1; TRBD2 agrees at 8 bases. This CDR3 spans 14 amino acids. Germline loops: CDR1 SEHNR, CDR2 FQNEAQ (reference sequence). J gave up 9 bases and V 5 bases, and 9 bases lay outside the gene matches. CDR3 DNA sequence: TGTGCCAGCAGCCCTACTAGCGGTTGGAGTGAGCAGTTCTTC. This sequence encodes CASSPTSGWSEQFF.

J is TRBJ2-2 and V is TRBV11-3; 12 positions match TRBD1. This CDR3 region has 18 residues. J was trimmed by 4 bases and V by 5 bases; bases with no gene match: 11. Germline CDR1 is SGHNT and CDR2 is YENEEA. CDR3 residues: CASSAFSGQGATTGELFF. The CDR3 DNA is TGTGCCAGCAGCGCCTTCTCGGGACAGGGGGCAACCACCGGGGAGCTGTTTTTT.

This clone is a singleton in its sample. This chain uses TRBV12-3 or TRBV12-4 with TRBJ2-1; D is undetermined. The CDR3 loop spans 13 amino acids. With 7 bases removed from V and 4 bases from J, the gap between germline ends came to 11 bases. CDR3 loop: CASTPGLYNEQFF. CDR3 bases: TGTGCCAGCACCCCGGGTCTTTACAATGAGCAGTTCTTC.

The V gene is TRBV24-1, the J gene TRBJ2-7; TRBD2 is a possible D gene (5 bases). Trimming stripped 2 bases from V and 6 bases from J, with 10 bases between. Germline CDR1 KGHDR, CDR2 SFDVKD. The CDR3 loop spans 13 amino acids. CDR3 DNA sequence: TGTGCCACCAGTGATTCGTCGGCGGGCGAGCAGTACTTC. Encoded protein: CATSDSSAGEQYF.

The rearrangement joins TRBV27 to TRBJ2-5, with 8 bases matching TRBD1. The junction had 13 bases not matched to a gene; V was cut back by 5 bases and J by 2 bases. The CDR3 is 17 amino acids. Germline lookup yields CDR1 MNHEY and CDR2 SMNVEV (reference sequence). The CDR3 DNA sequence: TGTGCCAGCAGTCCCGACGGGACAGGTGTCCAGCAAGAGACCCAGTACTTC. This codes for CASSPDGTGVQQETQYF.

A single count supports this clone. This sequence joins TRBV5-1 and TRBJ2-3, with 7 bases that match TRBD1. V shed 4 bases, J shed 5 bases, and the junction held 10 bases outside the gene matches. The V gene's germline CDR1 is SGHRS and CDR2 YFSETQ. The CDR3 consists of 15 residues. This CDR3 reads CASSLRTGGGDTQYF. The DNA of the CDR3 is TGCGCCAGCAGCCTTCGGACAGGAGGAGGAGATACGCAGTATTTT.

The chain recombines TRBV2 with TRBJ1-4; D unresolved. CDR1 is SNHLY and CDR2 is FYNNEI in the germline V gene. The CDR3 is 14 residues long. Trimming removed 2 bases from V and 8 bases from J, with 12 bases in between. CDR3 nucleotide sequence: TGTGCCAGCAGTGAAAGGGAGGGAGGGGAAAAACTGTTTTTT. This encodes CASSEREGGEKLFF.

Here the CDR3 reads CATSDLGIAGAGETQYF. The CDR3, as DNA: TGTGCCACCAGTGATTTAGGGATAGCGGGAGCAGGGGAGACCCAGTACTTC. This rearrangement joins TRBV24-1 to TRBJ2-5; 9 bases map to TRBD2. The length of the CDR3 is 17 residues. CDR1 KGHDR and CDR2 SFDVKD come from the germline V gene. Losses at the gene ends were 1 base for V and 5 bases for J; bases not matched to a gene: 10.

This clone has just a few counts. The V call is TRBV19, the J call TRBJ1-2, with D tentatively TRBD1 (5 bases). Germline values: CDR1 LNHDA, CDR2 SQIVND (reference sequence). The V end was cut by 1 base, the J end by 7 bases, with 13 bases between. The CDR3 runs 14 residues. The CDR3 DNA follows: TGTGCCAGTAGTATAGGTCAGGCCGACAGTGGCTACACCTTC. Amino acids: CASSIGQADSGYTF.

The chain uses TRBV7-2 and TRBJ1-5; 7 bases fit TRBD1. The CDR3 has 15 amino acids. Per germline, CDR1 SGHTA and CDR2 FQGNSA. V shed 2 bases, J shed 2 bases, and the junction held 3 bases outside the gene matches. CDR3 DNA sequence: TGTGCCAGCAGCTTAAGACAGGGAGGCAATCAGCCCCAGCATTTT. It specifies CASSLRQGGNQPQHF.

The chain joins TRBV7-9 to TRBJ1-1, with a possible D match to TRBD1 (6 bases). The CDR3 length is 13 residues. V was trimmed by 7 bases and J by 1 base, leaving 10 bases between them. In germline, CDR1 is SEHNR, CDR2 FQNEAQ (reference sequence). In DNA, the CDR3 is TGTGCCAGCACCTGGACAGAGAACACTGAAGCTTTCTTT. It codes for CASTWTENTEAFF. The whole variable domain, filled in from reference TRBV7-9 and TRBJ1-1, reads DTGVSQNPRHKITKRGQNVTFRCDPISEHNRLYWYRQTLGQGPEFLTYFQNEAQLEKSRLLSDRFSAERPKGSFSTLEIQRTEQGDSAMYLCASTWTENTEAFFGQGTRLTVV.

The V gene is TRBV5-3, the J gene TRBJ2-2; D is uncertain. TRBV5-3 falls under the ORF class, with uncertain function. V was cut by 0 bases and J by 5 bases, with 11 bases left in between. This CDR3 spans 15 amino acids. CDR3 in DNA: TGTGCCAGAAGCTTGGTTAGTGAGGTTACCGGGGAGCTGTTTTTT. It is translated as CARSLVSEVTGELFF.

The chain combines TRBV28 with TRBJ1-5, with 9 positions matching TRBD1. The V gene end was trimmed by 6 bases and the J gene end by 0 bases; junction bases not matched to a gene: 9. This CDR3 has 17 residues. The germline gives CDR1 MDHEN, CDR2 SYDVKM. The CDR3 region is CASRNRGLGGSNQPQHF. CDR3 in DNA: TGTGCCAGCAGGAACAGGGGGCTTGGCGGTAGCAATCAGCCCCAGCATTTT.

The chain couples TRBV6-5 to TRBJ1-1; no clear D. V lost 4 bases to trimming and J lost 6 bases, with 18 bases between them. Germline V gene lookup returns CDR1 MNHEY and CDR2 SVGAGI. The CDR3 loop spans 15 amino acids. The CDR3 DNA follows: TGTGCCAGCAGTTCCCCCGTGGGGAGGCTCGCTGAAGCTTTCTTT. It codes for CASSSPVGRLAEAFF.

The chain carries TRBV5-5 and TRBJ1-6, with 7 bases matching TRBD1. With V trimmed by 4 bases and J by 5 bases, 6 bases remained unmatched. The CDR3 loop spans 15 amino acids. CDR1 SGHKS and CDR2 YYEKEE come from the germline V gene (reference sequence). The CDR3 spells CASSPGTVNNSPLHF. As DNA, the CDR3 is TGTGCCAGCAGCCCCGGGACAGTTAATAATTCACCCCTCCACTTT. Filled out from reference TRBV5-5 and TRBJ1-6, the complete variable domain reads DAGVTQSPTHLIKTRGQQVTLRCSPISGHKSVSWYQQVLGQGPQFIFQYYEKEERGRGNFPDRFSARQFPNYSSELNVNALLLGDSALYLCASSPGTVNNSPLHFGNGTRLTVT.

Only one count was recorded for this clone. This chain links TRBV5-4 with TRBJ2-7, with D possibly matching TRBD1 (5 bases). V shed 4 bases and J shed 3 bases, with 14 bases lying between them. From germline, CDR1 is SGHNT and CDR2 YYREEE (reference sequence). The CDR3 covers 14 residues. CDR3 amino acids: CASSPYTDNYEQYF. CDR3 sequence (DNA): TGTGCCAGCAGCCCCTACACGGACAACTACGAGCAGTACTTC.

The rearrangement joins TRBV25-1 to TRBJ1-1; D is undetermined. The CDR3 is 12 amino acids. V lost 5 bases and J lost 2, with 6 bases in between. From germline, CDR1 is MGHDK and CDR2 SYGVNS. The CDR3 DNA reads TGTGCCAGCAGTCGGGGTAACACTGAAGCTTTCTTT. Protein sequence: CASSRGNTEAFF.

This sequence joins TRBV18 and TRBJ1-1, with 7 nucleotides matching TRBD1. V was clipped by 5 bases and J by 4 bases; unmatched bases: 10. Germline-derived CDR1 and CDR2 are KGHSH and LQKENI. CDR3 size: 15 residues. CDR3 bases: TGTGCCAGCTCAGCAGACAGGGCTGAGGGCACTGAAGCTTTCTTT. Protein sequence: CASSADRAEGTEAFF.